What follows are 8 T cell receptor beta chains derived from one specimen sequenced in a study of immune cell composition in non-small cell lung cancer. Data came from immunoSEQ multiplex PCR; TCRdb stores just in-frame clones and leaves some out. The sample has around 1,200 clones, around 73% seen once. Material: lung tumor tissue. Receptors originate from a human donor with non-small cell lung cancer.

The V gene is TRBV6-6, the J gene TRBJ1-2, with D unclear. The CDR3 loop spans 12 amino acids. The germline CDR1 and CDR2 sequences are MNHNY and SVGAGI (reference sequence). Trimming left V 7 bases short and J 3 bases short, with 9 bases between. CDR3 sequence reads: CASTDGDYGYTF. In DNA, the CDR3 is TGTGCCAGCACAGACGGAGACTATGGCTACACCTTC.

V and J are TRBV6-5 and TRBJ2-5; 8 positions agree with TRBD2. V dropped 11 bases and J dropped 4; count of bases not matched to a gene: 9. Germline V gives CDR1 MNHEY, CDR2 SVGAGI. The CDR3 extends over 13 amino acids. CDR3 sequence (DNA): TGTGCCGTAACGGACGGGGGGGGAGAGACCCAGTACTTC. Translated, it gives CAVTDGGGETQYF.

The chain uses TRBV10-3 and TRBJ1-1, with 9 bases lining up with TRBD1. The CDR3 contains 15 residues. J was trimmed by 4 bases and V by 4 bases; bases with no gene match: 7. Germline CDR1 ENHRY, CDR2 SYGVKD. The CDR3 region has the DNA TGTGCCATCAGTGTACCGGGACAGGGAATCACTGAAGCTTTCTTT. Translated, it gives CAISVPGQGITEAFF.

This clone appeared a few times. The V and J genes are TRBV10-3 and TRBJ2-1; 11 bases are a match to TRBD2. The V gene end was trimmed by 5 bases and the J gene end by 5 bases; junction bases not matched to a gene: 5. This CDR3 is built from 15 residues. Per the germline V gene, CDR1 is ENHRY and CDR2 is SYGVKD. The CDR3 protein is CAISRPGLADNEQFF. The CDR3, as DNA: TGTGCCATCAGTCGACCGGGACTAGCGGACAATGAGCAGTTCTTC.

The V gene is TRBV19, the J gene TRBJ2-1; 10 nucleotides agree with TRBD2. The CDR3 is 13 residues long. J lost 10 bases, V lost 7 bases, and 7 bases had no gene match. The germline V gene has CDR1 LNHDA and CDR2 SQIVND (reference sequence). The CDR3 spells CASKEREGVEQFF. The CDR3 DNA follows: TGTGCCAGTAAAGAGCGGGAGGGCGTCGAGCAGTTCTTC.

DNA of the CDR3: TGTGCCAGCAGTCCCCGAGGGAGGAGCTACGAGCAGTACTTC. Its translation is CASSPRGRSYEQYF. J is TRBJ2-7 and V is TRBV6-5; tentatively, D is TRBD2 (6 bases). Trimming took 5 bases from V and 3 from J, leaving 14 bases between them. This CDR3 has 14 amino acids. The germline V gene has CDR1 MNHEY and CDR2 SVGAGI.

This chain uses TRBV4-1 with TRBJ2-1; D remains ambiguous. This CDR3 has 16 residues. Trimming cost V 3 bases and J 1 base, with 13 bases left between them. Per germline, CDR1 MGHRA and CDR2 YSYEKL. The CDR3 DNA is TGCGCCAGCAGCCAGGTTGACATTTTGTCCTACAATGAGCAGTTCTTC. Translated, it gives CASSQVDILSYNEQFF.

The CDR3, as DNA: TGCGCCAGCAGTCTAGCGGGAGGAGGGAGCGATGAGCAGTTCTTC. Amino acid sequence: CASSLAGGGSDEQFF. This chain connects TRBV23-1 to TRBJ2-1; 10 nucleotides line up with TRBD2. TRBV23-1 is marked as an open reading frame, function uncertain. This CDR3 is 15 amino acids long. J was trimmed by 8 bases and V by 4 bases; bases with no gene match: 8.